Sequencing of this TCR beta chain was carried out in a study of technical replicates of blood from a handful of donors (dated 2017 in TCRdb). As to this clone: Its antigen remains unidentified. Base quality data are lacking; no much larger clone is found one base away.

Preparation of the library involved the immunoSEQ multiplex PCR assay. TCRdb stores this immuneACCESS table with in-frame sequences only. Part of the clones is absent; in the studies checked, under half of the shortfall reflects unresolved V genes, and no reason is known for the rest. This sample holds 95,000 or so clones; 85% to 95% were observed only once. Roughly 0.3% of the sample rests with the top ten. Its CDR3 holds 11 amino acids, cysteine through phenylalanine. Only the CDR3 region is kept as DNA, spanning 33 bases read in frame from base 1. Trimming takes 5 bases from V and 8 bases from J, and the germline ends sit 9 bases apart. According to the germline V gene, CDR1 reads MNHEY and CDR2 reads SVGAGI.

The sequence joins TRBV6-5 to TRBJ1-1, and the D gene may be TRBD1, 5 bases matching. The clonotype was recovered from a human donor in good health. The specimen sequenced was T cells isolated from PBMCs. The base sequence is TGTGCCAGCAGTAATAGACAGGAAGCTTTCTTT. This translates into CASSNRQEAFF.